This T cell receptor beta chain was profiled in a study of blood T cell repertoires in COVID-19. Study at large: COVID-19 samples, acute and convalescent, were from the United States, Italy and Spain.

In assigning cohorts, the study relied on participant-reported clinical history. The CDR3 has 13 amino acids. V was pared by 6 bases and J by 7 bases, with 6 bases of the junction left unmatched. Germline CDR1 reads MNHNY; CDR2 reads SVGAGI (reference sequence). Per the authors' pipeline: Nucleated cell counts were estimated from reference gene primer amplification. The protocol was immunoSEQ multiplex PCR, while the TCRdb copy is restricted to in-frame clones and leaves out a portion. From that table come the V and J calls and clone size; the DNA was used to work out D and trimming. This repertoire shows 150,000 or so clones, roughly four fifths found once; its top ten account for 7% to 10%.

Sequenced: PBMCs or T cells enriched from blood (not recorded which). The sequence derives from a man aged 50 to 59 who had recovered from COVID-19. The gene calls are TRBV6-6 and TRBJ1-2; 9 bases line up with TRBD1. The CDR3 is CASRDGQGPGYTF. CDR3 bases: TGTGCCAGCAGGGACGGACAGGGGCCTGGCTACACCTTC.